Sequencing of this T cell receptor (beta chain) was carried out in a study of cytomegalovirus exposure and HLA in healthy donors. Study-wide points: Through in vitro validation, three CMV-associated chains were shown to be specific for CMV antigens. A subsequent analysis found that TCR clusters from the first cohort also tended to co-occur in the 120 or so validation repertoires, with about 95% of cluster scores above 0.

Per the germline V gene, CDR1 is SGHNT and CDR2 is YENEEA. The CDR3 spans 17 residues. V trimming: 0 bases; J trimming: 5 bases; junction bases outside the gene matches: 5. As regards this clone: Its antigen is unidentified.

Measured with immunoSEQ multiplex PCR; TCRdb has only the in-frame clones, and not every one. The data contain nearly 200,000 clones, about 79% of them singletons. The sample consisted of PBMCs. This clonotype originated in a woman under 40 in good health and CMV-seropositive. The chain couples TRBV11-3 to TRBJ2-2, with 11 bases fitting TRBD2. The CDR3 DNA reads TGTGCCAGCAGCTTAGATCGACTAGCGGGACGGACCGGGGAGCTGTTTTTT. Its translation is CASSLDRLAGRTGELFF. Using reference TRBV11-3 and TRBJ2-2 for the parts outside the CDR3, the full variable domain is EAGVVQSPRYKIIEKKQPVAFWCNPISGHNTLYWYLQNLGQGPELLIRYENEEAVDDSQLPKDRFSAERLKGVDSTLKIQPAELGDSAVYLCASSLDRLAGRTGELFFGEGSRLTVL.